This T cell receptor (beta chain) is from a study of long-term antiretroviral therapy in people with HIV. Investigators performed immunoSEQ version v3.0 at survey level. Method: immunoSEQ multiplex PCR; TCRdb's copy keeps in-frame clones and lacks some. The sample has some 12,000 clones, around 83% seen once. CDR1 is SGHRS, CDR2 YFSETQ, per germline. The CDR3 has 14 amino acids. V was pared by 0 bases and J by 7 bases, with 3 bases of the junction left unmatched. The source is a man between 35 and 55 years old with HIV. The sequencing used unsorted PBMCs, collected 1.2 years after starting antiretroviral therapy. The chain carries TRBV5-1 and TRBJ1-4, with 7 bases fitting TRBD1. CDR3 residues: CASSLGQGIEKLFF. The CDR3 bases are TGCGCCAGCAGCTTGGGACAGGGTATTGAAAAACTGTTTTTT.